The rows below give T cell receptor beta chains drawn from one sample of a study of blood T cell repertoires in COVID-19. The assay was immunoSEQ multiplex PCR, and TCRdb's table has in-frame clones only and misses some. The data contain around 270,000 clones, 86% of them seen just once; the ten biggest clones take up around 1.8%. The sequenced sample consisted of peripheral blood. Every receptor here comes from a man aged 25-45 years with active or convalescent COVID-19. The CDR3 runs from the conserved cysteine through the conserved F or W. Fields, in order: J gene, D gene, clone size, V gene, CDR3 protein, CDR3 DNA. The D gene is left open where the match is weak. Clone size is not always given. Where it is, it says once, few, many or a class for expanded clones.

TRBJ2-3	.	.	TRBV27	CASSLSPGILAMANSTQYF	TGTGCCAGCAGCCTAAGCCCCGGGATTTTAGCGATGGCCAATAGTACGCAGTATTTT
TRBJ1-1	.	.	TRBV10-3	CAITERQRDTEAFF	TGTGCCATCACCGAGAGGCAGCGGGACACTGAAGCTTTCTTT
TRBJ2-1	.	.	TRBV7-9	CASSLDRTYNEQFF	TGTGCCAGCAGCTTAGACAGAACTTACAATGAGCAGTTCTTC
TRBJ2-7	TRBD2	.	TRBV5-8	CASRTSGGEQYF	TGTGCCAGCAGAACTAGCGGGGGCGAGCAGTACTTC
TRBJ1-1	.	.	TRBV2	CASSRAPMNTEAFF	TGTGCCAGCAGCAGGGCACCTATGAACACTGAAGCTTTCTTT
TRBJ1-2	.	.	TRBV27	CASSLPGDGYTF	TGTGCCAGCAGTTTGCCGGGGGATGGCTACACCTTC
TRBJ2-4	TRBD1	.	TRBV18	CASSRTGDPKNIQYF	TGTGCCAGCTCACGCACAGGGGACCCCAAAAACATTCAGTACTTC
TRBJ1-3	TRBD1	.	TRBV7-2	CASSQGDSGINTIYF	TGTGCCAGCAGCCAAGGGGACAGCGGCATTAACACCATATATTTT
TRBJ2-2	TRBD2	.	TRBV2	CASGPPSGGVGGELFF	TGTGCCAGCGGACCCCCCAGCGGGGGGGTTGGCGGGGAGCTGTTTTTT
TRBJ2-3	.	.	TRBV5-4	CASSFWGGQDTQYF	TGTGCCAGCAGCTTTTGGGGGGGGCAAGATACGCAGTATTTT
TRBJ2-7	.	.	TRBV11-2	CASSSTYEQYF	TGTGCCAGCAGCTCAACCTACGAGCAGTACTTC
TRBJ2-7	TRBD1	.	TRBV18	CASTTGTGVSYEQYF	TGTGCCAGCACTACCGGGACAGGGGTCTCCTACGAGCAGTACTTC
TRBJ2-2	.	.	TRBV10-1	CASSSGYTGELFF	TGCGCCAGCAGTTCAGGGTACACCGGGGAGCTGTTTTTT
TRBJ1-1	TRBD1	.	TRBV5-5	CASTPGQGFMNTEAFF	TGTGCCAGCACGCCGGGACAGGGGTTCATGAACACTGAAGCTTTCTTT
TRBJ2-7	.	few	TRBV7-2	CASSFGGSYEQYF	TGTGCCAGCAGCTTCGGCGGCTCCTACGAGCAGTACTTC
TRBJ1-2	.	.	TRBV30	CAWSATDYGYTF	TGTGCCTGGAGTGCGACAGACTATGGCTACACCTTC
TRBJ1-1	.	once	TRBV25-1	CASSELARSEAFF	TGTGCCAGCAGTGAATTGGCGAGGTCTGAAGCTTTCTTT
TRBJ1-1	.	.	TRBV5-1	CASSLQGSTEAFF	TGCGCCAGCAGCCTACAGGGAAGCACTGAAGCTTTCTTT
TRBJ1-5	.	few	TRBV6-2/TRBV6-3	CASSYMAGGQNQPQHF	TGTGCCAGCAGTTATATGGCGGGAGGGCAGAATCAGCCCCAGCATTTT
TRBJ1-3	TRBD1	.	TRBV15	CATSVRDRGSYTIYF	TGTGCCACCAGCGTCCGTGACAGGGGGTCGTACACCATATATTTT
TRBJ1-1	.	.	TRBV3-1/TRBV3-2	CASSPYYDRQAFF	TGTGCCAGCAGCCCATATTACGACAGGCAAGCTTTCTTT
TRBJ2-2	.	.	TRBV5-1	CASSVGDGELFF	TGCGCCAGCAGCGTCGGGGATGGGGAGCTGTTTTTT
TRBJ2-7	.	.	TRBV30	CAFLRGGGIPYEQYF	TGTGCCTTTTTGAGGGGAGGTGGAATTCCCTACGAGCAGTACTTC
TRBJ1-1	.	.	TRBV5-4	CASSLSFGNTEAFF	TGTGCCAGCAGCTTGTCTTTCGGGAACACTGAAGCTTTCTTT
TRBJ1-1	TRBD1	.	TRBV3-1/TRBV3-2	CASSHQGAVTEAFF	TGTGCCAGCAGCCATCAGGGGGCCGTTACTGAAGCTTTCTTT
TRBJ1-1	.	.	TRBV6-5	CASSNRGMNTEAFF	TGTGCCAGCTCAAATAGGGGGATGAACACTGAAGCTTTCTTT
TRBJ2-3	.	.	TRBV4-1	CASSQDAERTDTQYF	TGCGCCAGCAGCCAAGACGCGGAGCGCACAGATACGCAGTATTTT
TRBJ2-1	TRBD2	.	TRBV7-2	CASSLATSGGFFYNEQFF	TGTGCCAGCAGCTTAGCGACTAGCGGGGGGTTTTTCTACAATGAGCAGTTCTTC
TRBJ2-5	TRBD2	.	TRBV5-4	CASSLNLAGTETQYF	TGTGCCAGCAGCTTGAATCTAGCGGGGACCGAGACCCAGTACTTC
TRBJ1-5	TRBD1	.	TRBV19	CASSVTGGDQPQHF	TGTGCCAGTAGTGTGACAGGGGGGGACCAGCCCCAGCATTTT
TRBJ2-7	.	.	TRBV29-1	CSVSPSEHEQYF	TGCAGCGTGAGCCCTAGCGAGCACGAGCAGTACTTC
TRBJ2-7	TRBD1	.	TRBV20-1	CSASGTGTGYEQYF	TGCAGTGCTAGTGGTACAGGGACAGGCTACGAGCAGTACTTC
TRBJ2-3	TRBD2	.	TRBV5-1	CASSTILAGVGDTQYF	TGCGCCAGCAGCACCATACTAGCGGGAGTCGGGGATACGCAGTATTTT
TRBJ2-7	TRBD1	.	TRBV4-1	CASSHILRGTGGSEQYF	TGCGCCAGCAGCCACATCCTCCGGGGGACAGGGGGCTCCGAGCAGTACTTC
TRBJ2-3	TRBD2	.	TRBV7-6	CASSLFAGGPTDTQYF	TGTGCCAGCAGCTTATTTGCGGGGGGACCCACAGATACGCAGTATTTT
TRBJ2-6	.	.	TRBV7-9	CASSLRRSSGANVLTF	TGTGCCAGCAGCTTACGGCGGAGCTCTGGGGCCAACGTCCTGACTTTC
TRBJ2-2	TRBD2	.	TRBV11-2	CASRPLAGGRTGELFF	TGTGCCAGCAGGCCACTAGCGGGGGGAAGAACCGGGGAGCTGTTTTTT
TRBJ2-2	TRBD1	once	TRBV5-1	CASSLQGIANTGELFF	TGCGCCAGCAGCTTACAGGGGATAGCGAACACCGGGGAGCTGTTTTTT
TRBJ1-4	.	.	TRBV5-1	CASSPTWSGSYEKLFF	TGCGCCAGCAGCCCTACTTGGTCGGGGAGTTATGAAAAACTGTTTTTT